The clone carrying this T cell receptor beta chain was counted between two and nine times. Its antigen is still unknown. TCRdb passed the RT-PCR reads through MiXCR, listing each CDR3 protein once. This table holds 300,000 to 350,000 distinct CDR3 sequences, just over 20% found once. This record comes from a study of response to subunit inactivated influenza vaccine. Study-wide findings and caveats: A suggestion made by the authors is that each seasonal influenza vaccination recruits few new T cells.

Germline V gene sequence: CDR1 DFQATT, CDR2 SNEGSKA (reference sequence). CDR3 length: 15 amino acids. Trimming removed 1 base from V and 5 bases from J; junction bases left unmatched: 7. Sequenced here: PBMCs from blood, sampled about 19 months after vaccination. This receptor was taken from a man aged 50 to 75 who received an inactivated influenza vaccine. The chain is built from TRBV20-1 and TRBJ1-1, with 10 bases lining up with TRBD1. Here the CDR3 DNA reads TGCAGTGCTAGAGCTTTGGACAGGGGGGGGACTGAAGCTTTCTTT. Translation: CSARALDRGGTEAFF.